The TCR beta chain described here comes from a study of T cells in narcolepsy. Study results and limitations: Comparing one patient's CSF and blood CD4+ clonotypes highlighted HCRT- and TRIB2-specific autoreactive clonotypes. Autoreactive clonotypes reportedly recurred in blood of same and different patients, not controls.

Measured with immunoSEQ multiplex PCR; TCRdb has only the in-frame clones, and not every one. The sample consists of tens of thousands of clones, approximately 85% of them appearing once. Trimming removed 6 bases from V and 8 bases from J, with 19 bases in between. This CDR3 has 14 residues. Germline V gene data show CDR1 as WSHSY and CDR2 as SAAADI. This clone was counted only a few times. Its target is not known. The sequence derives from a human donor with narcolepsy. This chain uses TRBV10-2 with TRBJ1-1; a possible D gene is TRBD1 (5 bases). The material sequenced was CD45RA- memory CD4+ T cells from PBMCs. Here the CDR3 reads CASRAGPPGDEAFF. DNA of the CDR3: TGCGCCAGCAGGGCGGGGCCACCGGGGGACGAAGCTTTCTTT.